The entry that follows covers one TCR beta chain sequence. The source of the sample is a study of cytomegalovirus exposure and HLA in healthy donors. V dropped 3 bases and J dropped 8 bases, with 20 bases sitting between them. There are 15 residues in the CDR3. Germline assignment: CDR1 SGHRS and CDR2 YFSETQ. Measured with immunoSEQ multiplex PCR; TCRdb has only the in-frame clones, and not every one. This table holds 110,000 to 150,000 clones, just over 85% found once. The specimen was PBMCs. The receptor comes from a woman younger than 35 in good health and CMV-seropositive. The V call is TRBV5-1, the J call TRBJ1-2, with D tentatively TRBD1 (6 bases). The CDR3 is CASSSTLADSWGYTF. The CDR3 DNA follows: TGCGCCAGCAGCTCCACACTCGCGGACAGTTGGGGCTACACCTTC. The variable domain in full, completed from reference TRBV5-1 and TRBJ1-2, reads KAGVTQTPRYLIKTRGQQVTLSCSPISGHRSVSWYQQTPGQGLQFLFEYFSETQRNKGNFPGRFSGRQFSNSRSEMNVSTLELGDSALYLCASSSTLADSWGYTFGSGTRLTVV.